This T cell receptor (beta chain) originates from a study of blood T cell repertoires in COVID-19. Looking at the study overall: Sample material is recorded as cDNA or gDNA derived from T cells, B-cell-depleted T cells, or PBMCs.

In the authors' methods: Reference gene primers were amplified, and this amplification served to estimate nucleated cell counts. Data came from immunoSEQ multiplex PCR; TCRdb stores just in-frame clones and leaves some out. The DNA was the basis for D and trimming; V, J and clone size are from that table. The sample records approximately 300,000 clones, 83% being singletons. The germline V gene has CDR1 SGDLS and CDR2 YYNGEE. The CDR3 runs to 18 residues. The V end lost 0 bases, the J end lost 5 bases, and 21 bases lay between the germline ends. The clonotype comes from a woman aged 50 to 65 with acute or convalescent COVID-19. Sequenced material: peripheral blood. J is TRBJ2-1 and V is TRBV9; tentatively, D is TRBD2 (6 bases). The CDR3 sequence is CASSVAPRQGSSDNEQFF. The CDR3, as DNA: TGTGCCAGCAGCGTAGCTCCTCGGCAGGGCTCTAGCGACAATGAGCAGTTCTTC.